This T cell receptor beta chain was captured in a study of monozygotic twins with cystic fibrosis. Points from the study as a whole: Low clonality (median around 0.009) suggested a mostly naive repertoire. Co-twins had the most similar V usage for 13 of 16 pairs, J for 8.

Comments on this clone: The antigen is not known.

The assay was immunoSEQ multiplex PCR, and TCRdb's table has in-frame clones only and misses some. The data show approximately 34,000 clones, with around 96% seen just once and around 0.18% held by the top ten. The germline CDR1 and CDR2 sequences are ENHRY and SYGVKD. The V gene end was trimmed by 6 bases and the J gene end by 0 bases; junction bases not matched to a gene: 8. The CDR3 contains 17 residues. This chain connects TRBV10-3 to TRBJ2-3; 11 nucleotides match TRBD1. Specimen: blood. The TCR sequence derives from a girl aged 2 to 9 with cystic fibrosis. In DNA form, the CDR3 reads TGTGCCATCAGAGAGGGGACAGGGGGAATGAGCACAGATACGCAGTATTTT. Protein sequence: CAIREGTGGMSTDTQYF.